The 2 T cell receptor beta chains in this list originate from one sample, sequenced in a study of post-analysis software for immune sequencing data (dated by TCRdb to between 2014 and 2016). What the authors observed across the whole study: A handful of TRBV segments, including TRBV5-6, TRBV5-1 and TRBV20-1, were significantly more frequent in patients than controls.

Library construction relied on PCR. The sequencer was an Illumina HiSeq 2500. To reduce PCR and sequencing biases, unique molecular identifiers were incorporated into the TCR beta cDNA libraries. TCRdb redid the processing of the public reads, applying fastp at Q25 and MiXCR, and retained in-frame beta chains. Entries are consolidated by CDR3 protein sequence, retaining the most common genes and DNA. This sample holds 800,000 to 950,000 distinct CDR3 sequences; about 57% were observed only once. The top ten constitute 4% to 5.5% of the sample. No antigen is known for these receptors. The source material was blood. These receptors came from a girl aged 10 to 17 with multiple sclerosis.

This clonotype was seen a handful of times. This chain uses TRBV6-5 with TRBJ1-6, with 7 bases that match TRBD1. This CDR3 region has 16 residues. V gave up 6 bases and J gave up 0 bases; unmatched junction bases: 5. Germline values: CDR1 MNHEY, CDR2 SVGAGI. This chain's CDR3 is CASRWDSSSYNSPLHF. CDR3 coding DNA: TGTGCCAGCAGGTGGGACAGCAGCTCCTATAATTCACCCCTCCACTTT.

The V call is TRBV20-1, the J call TRBJ1-5; D remains unclear. Trimming shortened V by 3 bases and J by 6 bases, and 9 bases separated the two germline ends. The CDR3 length is 12 residues. Germline V gives CDR1 DFQATT, CDR2 SNEGSKA (reference sequence). The CDR3, as DNA: TGCAGTGCTAGTATAAGAGGTCAGCCCCAGCATTTT. This gives the protein CSASIRGQPQHF.